These 29 T cell receptor beta chains originate from one sample sequenced in a study of blood T cell repertoires in COVID-19. The protocol was immunoSEQ multiplex PCR, while the TCRdb copy is restricted to in-frame clones and leaves out a portion. The table shows about 140,000 clones, with roughly 80% occurring only once. Sequenced: peripheral blood. The receptors come from a woman older than 75 with acute or convalescent COVID-19.

In DNA form, the CDR3 reads TGCGCCAGCAGCTTGGAGGGGAATACTCCGTATTTT. Translation gives CASSLEGNTPYF. The gene calls are TRBV5-1 and TRBJ2-3, with D perhaps matching TRBD1 (5 bases). V was shortened by 0 bases and J by 14 bases, with 13 bases between the two germline ends. The germline V gene has CDR1 SGHRS and CDR2 YFSETQ. This CDR3 comprises 12 residues.

The chain uses TRBV4-2 and TRBJ2-3; 11 positions agree with TRBD2. The CDR3 sequence is 16 residues long. Germline V gene data show CDR1 as LGHNA and CDR2 as YNFKEQ. The trim removed 4 bases at V and 2 bases at J, leaving 5 bases unmatched. This chain's CDR3 is CASSLHSGGATDTQYF. CDR3 nucleotide sequence: TGTGCCAGCAGCCTCCATAGCGGGGGGGCCACAGATACGCAGTATTTT.

The chain employs TRBV27 and TRBJ2-4, with TRBD1 identical over 8 bases. Germline loops: CDR1 MNHEY, CDR2 SMNVEV (reference sequence). J lost 15 bases, V lost 3 bases, and 7 bases had no gene match. The CDR3 totals 12 residues. DNA of the CDR3: TGTGCCAGCAGTTTTATACAGGGGGTACTGTACTTC. Protein: CASSFIQGVLYF.

The rearrangement links TRBV6-1 to TRBJ1-2; D may be TRBD1 (5 bases). The CDR3 spans 15 residues. Germline V gene lookup returns CDR1 MNHNS and CDR2 SASEGT. V lost 2 bases and J lost 8, with 18 bases in between. The CDR3 protein is CASSETKRRGGGYTF. The CDR3 bases are TGTGCCAGCAGTGAAACGAAGCGGAGGGGAGGAGGCTACACCTTC.

The chain recombines TRBV11-2 with TRBJ1-2; tentatively, D is TRBD1 (5 bases). V was cut by 10 bases and J by 3 bases, with 15 bases left in between. There are 13 residues in the CDR3. CDR1 and CDR2 (germline): SGHAT, FQNNGV. The CDR3 DNA sequence: TGTGCCACCCACGTGCGGGGGGACTATGGCTACACCTTC. The encoded protein is CATHVRGDYGYTF.

The chain has TRBV18 and TRBJ2-1, with TRBD2 identical over 7 bases. Germline assignment: CDR1 KGHSH and CDR2 LQKENI. There are 16 residues in the CDR3. The V segment lost 4 bases and the J segment 8 bases; nucleotides outside the gene matches: 14. CDR3 DNA sequence: TGTGCCAGCTCACTTGGAACCTGGGGAGGGTTCGATGAGCAGTTCTTC. It is translated as CASSLGTWGGFDEQFF.

This sequence joins TRBV4-1 and TRBJ1-6; no firm D call. The CDR3 has 14 residues. Germline CDR1 and CDR2: MGHRA and YSYEKL. V was clipped by 6 bases and J by 9 bases, with 15 bases between them. The CDR3 sequence is CASSSWEDRSPLHF. The CDR3 coding sequence is TGCGCCAGCAGTTCTTGGGAGGATCGTTCACCCCTCCACTTT.

The chain joins TRBV6-6 to TRBJ2-7; 8 nucleotides line up with TRBD2. Germline assignment: CDR1 MNHNY and CDR2 SVGAGI (reference sequence). Trimming at V came to 5 bases and at J to 5 bases, leaving 5 bases not matched to a gene. The CDR3 sequence is 13 residues long. The DNA of the CDR3 is TGTGCCAGCAGTCGACTAGCGTCCCACGAGCAGTACTTC. Its protein product is CASSRLASHEQYF.

This clone was seen a single time. The gene calls are TRBV10-3 and TRBJ2-1; D might be TRBD1 (5 bases). The CDR3 contains 14 residues. CDR1 and CDR2 (germline): ENHRY, SYGVKD. V lost 2 bases, J lost 10 bases, and 15 bases lay in between. The CDR3 region is CAISEDSTRNEQFF. The CDR3 DNA sequence: TGTGCCATCAGTGAGGACAGTACCCGTAACGAGCAGTTCTTC.

This clone was recorded a few times. This chain connects TRBV28 to TRBJ2-7, with D maybe TRBD2 (6 bases). Germline CDR1 and CDR2: MDHEN and SYDVKM. Trimming removed 10 bases at V and 2 bases at J, with 9 bases between. This CDR3 spans 11 amino acids. DNA for the CDR3: TGTGCCACTGGGGGGACCTACGAGCAGTACTTC. It encodes CATGGTYEQYF.

The chain couples TRBV14 to TRBJ1-2; the match to TRBD1 covers 8 bases. The V gene's germline CDR1 is SGHDN and CDR2 FVKESK. The CDR3 consists of 13 residues. With V trimmed by 4 bases and J by 5 bases, 3 bases remained unmatched. The CDR3 bases are TGTGCCAGCAGCCCGCGGACAGGGTATGGCTACACCTTC. Amino acids: CASSPRTGYGYTF.

This clone was recorded once. The chain has TRBV19 and TRBJ1-5; the match to TRBD1 covers 7 bases. The germline V gene has CDR1 LNHDA and CDR2 SQIVND (reference sequence). This CDR3 contains 13 residues. V lost 5 bases to trimming and J lost 5 bases; unmatched junction nucleotides: 3. CDR3 in amino acids: CASSPDRDQPQHF. For the CDR3, the DNA is TGTGCCAGTAGTCCTGACAGGGATCAGCCCCAGCATTTT.

In its sample, this clone was seen once. The rearrangement uses TRBV11-2 and TRBJ1-5; no definite D call. Trimming took off 7 bases at V and 1 base at J, with 11 bases between the two ends. Germline assignment: CDR1 SGHAT and CDR2 FQNNGV. There are 14 residues in the CDR3. This CDR3 is CASTRWRSNQPQHF. CDR3 sequence (DNA): TGTGCCAGCACCCGTTGGAGGAGCAATCAGCCCCAGCATTTT.

The J gene is TRBJ1-2, the V gene TRBV20-1, with D perhaps TRBD1 (6 bases). CDR1 is DFQATT and CDR2 is SNEGSKA in the germline V gene (reference sequence). With 6 bases removed from V and 4 bases from J, the gap between germline ends came to 9 bases. CDR3 length: 11 amino acids. Here the CDR3 DNA reads TGCAGTGCCCCCAGGGGCTATGGCTACACCTTC. It encodes CSAPRGYGYTF.

The rearrangement uses TRBV7-2 and TRBJ1-6; TRBD1 matches at 8 bases. The CDR3 is 16 residues long. V lost 7 bases, J lost 3 bases, and 8 bases stayed unmatched. CDR1 SGHTA and CDR2 FQGNSA come from the germline V gene. The CDR3 bases are TGTGCCAGCACCCTACTGACAGGGGACTATAATTCACCCCTCCACTTT. The encoded protein is CASTLLTGDYNSPLHF.

The rearrangement uses TRBV19 and TRBJ1-2; TRBD1 matches at 10 bases. J gave up 4 bases and V 6 bases, and 2 bases lay outside the gene matches. The CDR3 covers 13 residues. In germline, CDR1 is LNHDA, CDR2 SQIVND (reference sequence). CDR3 sequence (DNA): TGTGCCAGTAGGACAGGGGGCGGCTATGGCTACACCTTC. Residues: CASRTGGGYGYTF.

This rearrangement joins TRBV28 to TRBJ2-3; TRBD2 is a possible D gene (6 bases). CDR3 size: 16 residues. Trimming removed 4 bases from V and 2 bases from J, with 16 bases in between. The germline gives CDR1 MDHEN, CDR2 SYDVKM. The CDR3, as DNA: TGTGCCAGCAGTTCCCCGACTAGATATAACACAGATACGCAGTATTTT. Translation gives CASSSPTRYNTDTQYF. Looking up the rest from reference TRBV28 and TRBJ2-3 gives the full variable domain: DVKVTQSSRYLVKRTGEKVFLECVQDMDHENMFWYRQDPGLGLRLIYFSYDVKMKEKGDIPEGYSVSREKKERFSLILESASTNQTSMYLCASSSPTRYNTDTQYFGPGTRLTVL.

This clone was recorded a few times. The V call is TRBV10-3, the J call TRBJ1-5, with D perhaps TRBD1 (6 bases). Per germline, CDR1 ENHRY and CDR2 SYGVKD. Trimming took off 0 bases at V and 3 bases at J, with 12 bases between the two ends. The CDR3 covers 16 residues. As DNA, the CDR3 is TGTGCCATCAGTGAGTCTTGGGGGCAGAACAATCAGCCCCAGCATTTT. Its translation is CAISESWGQNNQPQHF.

The chain combines TRBV6-5 with TRBJ2-7; TRBD1 is a possible D gene (5 bases). Germline assignment: CDR1 MNHEY and CDR2 SVGAGI. Between the trimmed V and J ends, which lost 0 bases and 4 bases, there was a span of 10 bases. This CDR3 region has 14 residues. The CDR3 bases are TGTGCCAGCAGTTACTCCGGCCAGGGTTACGAGCAGTACTTC. Its translation: CASSYSGQGYEQYF.

The V call is TRBV7-9, the J call TRBJ2-1; 11 bases agree with TRBD1. V dropped 4 bases and J dropped 4; count of bases not matched to a gene: 3. CDR1 is SEHNR, CDR2 FQNEAQ, per germline (reference sequence). This CDR3 contains 15 residues. CDR3 nucleotides: TGTGCCAGCAGCTGGGACAGGGGGAATTACAATGAGCAGTTCTTC. This encodes CASSWDRGNYNEQFF.

This clone was counted ten times or more. The V gene is TRBV28, the J gene TRBJ2-6; D not resolved. This CDR3 has 16 amino acids. Looked up from germline, CDR1 is MDHEN and CDR2 is SYDVKM. Trimming cost V 2 bases and J 0 bases, with 8 bases left between them. As DNA, the CDR3 is TGTGCCAGCAGTTTACGGCGGCACTCTGGGGCCAACGTCCTGACTTTC. Protein sequence: CASSLRRHSGANVLTF.

The CDR3 protein is CAGRQGSNTIYF. CDR3 nucleotide sequence: TGTGCCGGAAGACAGGGGTCGAACACCATATATTTT. The V call is TRBV19, the J call TRBJ1-3; TRBD1 aligns across 8 bases. Germline CDR1 reads LNHDA; CDR2 reads SQIVND (reference sequence). The CDR3 is 12 amino acids. V lost 11 bases, J lost 7 bases, and 7 bases stayed unmatched.

The chain couples TRBV27 to TRBJ2-1, with 8 nucleotides matching TRBD2. The length of the CDR3 is 18 residues. Per the germline V gene, CDR1 is MNHEY and CDR2 is SMNVEV (reference sequence). The ends lost 0 bases at V and 0 bases at J; junction bases unmatched: 7. The CDR3 DNA is TGTGCCAGCAGTTTATCGTCCAGCGGGGGATACTCCTACAATGAGCAGTTCTTC. This sequence encodes CASSLSSSGGYSYNEQFF.

This clone was seen a handful of times. V and J are TRBV28 and TRBJ1-4; TRBD1 is a possible D gene (5 bases). CDR3 size: 18 residues. V shed 7 bases and J shed 7 bases, with 28 bases lying between them. Germline V gene lookup returns CDR1 MDHEN and CDR2 SYDVKM. This chain's CDR3 is CASNTRIRVVRRGEKLFF. CDR3 in DNA: TGTGCCAGCAATACTAGGATAAGGGTAGTCCGGAGGGGTGAAAAACTGTTTTTT.

The genes are TRBV7-8 and TRBJ2-1; TRBD2 agrees at 7 bases. In germline, CDR1 is SGHVS, CDR2 FQNEAQ. Unmatched junction bases numbered 4, after V lost 2 bases and J lost 6 bases. The CDR3 sequence is 14 residues long. CDR3 loop: CASSLPRTSNEQFF. The CDR3 DNA reads as TGTGCCAGCAGCTTACCCAGGACTAGCAATGAGCAGTTCTTC.

This clone was counted a single time. Sequence at one end of the junction differs from germline and may be a read error. V is TRBV28 and J is TRBJ2-1; 8 bases are a match to TRBD2. Germline V gene data show CDR1 as MDHEN and CDR2 as SYDVKM. The CDR3 spans 21 residues. The CDR3 nucleotides read TGTGCCAGCAGTCTCCCCGGTATGAGTAGCGGGATGGGATTTTATTACATTGAGCAGTTCTTC. This codes for CASSLPGMSSGMGFYYIEQFF. Full variable domain (outside the CDR3, taken from reference TRBV28 and TRBJ2-1): DVKVTQSSRYLVKRTGEKVFLECVQDMDHENMFWYRQDPGLGLRLIYFSYDVKMKEKGDIPEGYSVSREKKERFSLILESASTNQTSMYLCASSLPGMSSGMGFYYIEQFFGPGTRLTVL.

A few counts support this clone. This sequence joins TRBV6-5 and TRBJ1-1; D uncertain. Germline V lookup: CDR1 MNHEY, CDR2 SVGAGI. The CDR3 loop spans 13 amino acids. V was pared by 6 bases and J by 6 bases, with 14 bases between. The chain's CDR3 is CASSRIPGAEAFF. CDR3 DNA: TGTGCCAGCAGCAGGATACCCGGTGCTGAAGCTTTCTTT.

The gene calls are TRBV7-9 and TRBJ1-2, with 10 bases lining up with TRBD1. This CDR3 is built from 16 residues. The V and J ends lost 5 bases and 6 bases, in that order; junction bases with no gene match: 12. CDR1 is SEHNR, CDR2 FQNEAQ, per germline (reference sequence). The CDR3 coding sequence is TGTGCCAGCAGCATCGCCGGGACAGGGGTTGGGGATGGCTACACCTTC. Protein: CASSIAGTGVGDGYTF.

V is TRBV5-1 and J is TRBJ2-7, with TRBD2 matching over 11 bases. J was trimmed by 4 bases and V by 2 bases; bases with no gene match: 8. This CDR3 is 16 amino acids long. In germline, CDR1 is SGHRS, CDR2 YFSETQ. Here the CDR3 reads CASSFTSGSGRYEQYF. Here the CDR3 DNA reads TGCGCCAGCAGCTTTACTAGCGGGAGTGGTCGGTACGAGCAGTACTTC.